These 15 T cell receptor beta chains share one sample of origin, sequenced in a study of control samples from healthy donors and cancer patients. Clones were sequenced by immunoSEQ multiplex PCR, and TCRdb holds only the in-frame ones, with some missing. The top ten hold more than 15% of the sample, which has fewer than 85,000 clones, 91% seen once. Sequenced sample: blood. These receptors all come from a man younger than 40 in good health.

This chain connects TRBV28 to TRBJ2-7; D is unresolved. Germline V CDR1 and CDR2: MDHEN, SYDVKM. The CDR3 extends over 16 amino acids. V was cut by 4 bases and J by 3 bases, with 19 bases left in between. The CDR3 coding sequence is TGTGCCAGCAGTTGGGTTTGGTCCAGCACCAACTACGAGCAGTACTTC. Its protein product is CASSWVWSSTNYEQYF.

J is TRBJ1-1 and V is TRBV7-2; TRBD1 matches 8 bases. This CDR3 is 13 amino acids long. V lost 5 bases, J lost 6 bases, and 5 bases stayed unmatched. In germline, CDR1 is SGHTA, CDR2 FQGNSA. The DNA of the CDR3 is TGTGCCAGCAGCGTCGACAGGGGAGCTGAAGCTTTCTTT. This codes for CASSVDRGAEAFF.

This chain connects TRBV6-1 to TRBJ1-2, with D uncertain. CDR1 is MNHNS and CDR2 is SASEGT in the germline V gene. The CDR3 is 13 amino acids. Trimming removed 0 bases at V and 13 bases at J, with 15 bases between. The CDR3 sequence is CASSEARRNPSTF. Here the CDR3 DNA reads TGTGCCAGCAGTGAAGCGCGTAGAAACCCCTCCACCTTC.

V gene TRBV18 combines with J gene TRBJ1-1; no clear D gene. Trimming pared 1 base from V and 1 base from J, leaving 4 bases between. Germline-derived CDR1 and CDR2 are KGHSH and LQKENI. The CDR3 is made up of 13 amino acids. CDR3 nucleotides: TGTGCCAGCTCACCACAGGCGAACACTGAAGCTTTCTTT. Translated: CASSPQANTEAFF.

The genes are TRBV28 and TRBJ2-1; TRBD1 is a possible D gene (6 bases). The CDR3 runs 14 residues. Germline values: CDR1 MDHEN, CDR2 SYDVKM. V was pared by 7 bases and J by 4 bases, with 14 bases between. The CDR3 DNA follows: TGTGCCAGCATGCCCGGGACAAAGTACAATGAGCAGTTCTTC. Protein: CASMPGTKYNEQFF. The variable domain in full, with the rest retrieved from reference TRBV28 and TRBJ2-1, is DVKVTQSSRYLVKRTGEKVFLECVQDMDHENMFWYRQDPGLGLRLIYFSYDVKMKEKGDIPEGYSVSREKKERFSLILESASTNQTSMYLCASMPGTKYNEQFFGPGTRLTVL.

The chain recombines TRBV24-1 with TRBJ2-2; perhaps TRBD1 as D (5 bases). CDR3 length equals 19 residues. CDR1 and CDR2 (germline): KGHDR, SFDVKD. V dropped 5 bases and J dropped 0 bases, with 21 bases sitting between them. Written as DNA, the CDR3 is TGTGCCACCAGTGTCCCGGACATCACCAAAGAATCGAACACCGGGGAGCTGTTTTTT. This encodes CATSVPDITKESNTGELFF.

V usage is TRBV6-1 and J usage is TRBJ1-1, with D tentatively TRBD1 (5 bases). This CDR3 contains 14 residues. The V gene lost 0 bases and the J gene lost 9 bases, with 14 bases spanning the gap. Per the germline V gene, CDR1 is MNHNS and CDR2 is SASEGT. CDR3 nucleotide sequence: TGTGCCAGCAGTGAAGCCCTTCAAAGGGGACAAGCTTTCTTT. Protein product: CASSEALQRGQAFF.

Note on this clone: The same CDR3 also results from other DNA sequences found in this sample. V gene TRBV5-6 combines with J gene TRBJ2-7; perhaps TRBD1 as D (6 bases). V gave up 4 bases and J gave up 6 bases, with 8 bases separating them. The V gene's germline CDR1 is SGHDT and CDR2 YYEEEE. This CDR3 has 11 residues. The CDR3 nucleotides read TGTGCCAGCAGCCAGGGGCTCGAGCAGTACTTC. It encodes CASSQGLEQYF.

The V call is TRBV18, the J call TRBJ2-7; 7 bases are shared with TRBD2. Per germline, CDR1 KGHSH and CDR2 LQKENI. V dropped 6 bases and J dropped 7; count of bases not matched to a gene: 9. The CDR3 extends over 13 amino acids. The chain's CDR3 is CASSSHAGEEQYF. The CDR3 DNA is TGTGCCAGCTCCTCCCACGCGGGAGAAGAGCAGTACTTC.

The rearrangement links TRBV19 to TRBJ1-4, with 7 bases lining up with TRBD1. CDR1 is LNHDA and CDR2 is SQIVND in the germline V gene (reference sequence). V was pared by 7 bases and J by 8 bases, with 4 bases of the junction left unmatched. The CDR3 has 12 residues. The CDR3 is CASNDRDEKLFF. The CDR3 DNA reads as TGTGCCAGTAACGACAGGGACGAAAAACTGTTTTTT.

This sequence joins TRBV7-9 and TRBJ2-5; TRBD1 matches 11 bases. Germline trimming cut 1 base from V and 2 bases from J; bases unmatched to any gene: 3. The CDR3 contains 16 residues. CDR1 is SEHNR, CDR2 FQNEAQ, per germline (reference sequence). The chain's CDR3 is CASSLVDRGLQETQYF. In nucleotides, the CDR3 is TGTGCCAGCAGCTTAGTGGACAGGGGGCTTCAAGAGACCCAGTACTTC.

The chain couples TRBV11-2 to TRBJ2-5; 8 nucleotides align to TRBD2. V lost 5 bases and J lost 1; bases outside the gene matches: 15. CDR3 length equals 18 residues. From germline, CDR1 is SGHAT and CDR2 FQNNGV. CDR3 coding DNA: TGTGCCAGCAGCGGAGGCAGCTTAGCGGGACCTTTCCAAGAGACCCAGTACTTC. Its protein product is CASSGGSLAGPFQETQYF. The variable domain in full, completed from reference TRBV11-2 and TRBJ2-5, reads EAGVAQSPRYKIIEKRQSVAFWCNPISGHATLYWYQQILGQGPKLLIQFQNNGVVDDSQLPKDRFSAERLKGVDSTLKIQPAKLEDSAVYLCASSGGSLAGPFQETQYFGPGTRLLVL.

The V call is TRBV15, the J call TRBJ1-1; D is uncertain. In germline, CDR1 is LNHNV, CDR2 YYDKDF (reference sequence). Trimming shortened V by 0 bases and J by 4 bases, and 6 bases separated the two germline ends. This CDR3 contains 13 residues. The CDR3 DNA reads as TGTGCCACCAGCAGAGATCCCGGCACTGAAGCTTTCTTT. Translating gives CATSRDPGTEAFF.

The V call is TRBV19, the J call TRBJ2-5; D is perhaps TRBD2 (6 bases). The CDR3 has 14 amino acids. Germline V lookup: CDR1 LNHDA, CDR2 SQIVND (reference sequence). The V end was cut by 7 bases, the J end by 5 bases, with 17 bases between. DNA for the CDR3: TGTGCCAGTACCGTATCTACGGGGAGGGAGACCCAGTACTTC. Amino acid sequence: CASTVSTGRETQYF. Full variable domain (outside the CDR3, taken from reference TRBV19 and TRBJ2-5): DGGITQSPKYLFRKEGQNVTLSCEQNLNHDAMYWYRQDPGQGLRLIYYSQIVNDFQKGDIAEGYSVSREKKESFPLTVTSAQKNPTAFYLCASTVSTGRETQYFGPGTRLLVL.

V and J are TRBV7-6 and TRBJ2-1, with a possible D match to TRBD2 (5 bases). Germline values: CDR1 SGHVS, CDR2 FNYEAQ. The CDR3 covers 15 residues. V was clipped by 5 bases and J by 5 bases, with 16 bases between them. CDR3 DNA: TGTGCCAGCAGCCCCCTGGGTAGCGCGGACAATGAGCAGTTCTTC. It yields the protein CASSPLGSADNEQFF.